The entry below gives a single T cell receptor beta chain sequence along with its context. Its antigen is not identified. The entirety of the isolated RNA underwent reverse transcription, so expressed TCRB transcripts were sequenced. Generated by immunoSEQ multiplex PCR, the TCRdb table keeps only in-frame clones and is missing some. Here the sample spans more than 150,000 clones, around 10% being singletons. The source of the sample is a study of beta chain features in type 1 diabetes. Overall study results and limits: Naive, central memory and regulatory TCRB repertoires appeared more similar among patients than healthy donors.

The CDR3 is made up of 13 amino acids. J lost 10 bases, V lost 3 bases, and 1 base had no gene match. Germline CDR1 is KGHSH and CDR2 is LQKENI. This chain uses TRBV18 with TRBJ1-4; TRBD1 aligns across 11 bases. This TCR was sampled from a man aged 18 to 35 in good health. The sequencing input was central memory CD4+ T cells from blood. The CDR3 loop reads CASSPGTGGKLFF. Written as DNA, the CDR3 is TGTGCCAGCTCACCTGGGACAGGGGGAAAACTGTTTTTT.